A single sample is the source of the 29 T cell receptor beta chains below, sequenced in a study of shared clonotypes between healthy human individuals (dated by TCRdb to about 2020). The library was obtained by the immunoSEQ multiplex PCR assay. What TCRdb holds here is the immuneACCESS table cut down to in-frame rearrangements. Part of the clones is not present; checked against another copy, under half of the missing clones reflect an unresolved V gene, and the others are unexplained. This sample is represented by roughly 2,000,000 clones; over 85% of them were singletons. The top ten hold less than 1.5% of the sample. CD8 naive samples were CD45RO-negative cells positively selected for CCR7, giving a CD45RA+CCR7+ population that excluded TemRA cells. Input material: naive CD8+ T cells sorted from blood. Sample cell subset or site, as interpreted from the label and publication: CD45RA+CCR7+. The receptors were sampled from a man between 18 and 35 years old in good health.

The genes are TRBV11-2 and TRBJ2-5; maybe TRBD2 (6 bases). In germline, CDR1 is SGHAT, CDR2 FQNNGV. V lost 8 bases to trimming and J lost 0 bases, with 10 bases between them. There are 13 residues in the CDR3. The CDR3 is CASRGFNQETQYF. The CDR3 DNA reads as TGTGCCAGCCGGGGGTTCAACCAAGAGACCCAGTACTTC.

This clone was observed once. The V call is TRBV7-2, the J call TRBJ1-1; D is unresolved. The germline CDR1 and CDR2 sequences are SGHTA and FQGNSA. V was cut by 8 bases and J by 5 bases, with 9 bases left in between. The CDR3 consists of 11 residues. CDR3 sequence: CASSSGTEAFF. In nucleotides, the CDR3 is TGTGCCAGCTCCTCGGGGACTGAAGCTTTCTTT.

The genes are TRBV4-3 and TRBJ2-7; D gene ambiguous. The CDR3 is 17 residues long. From germline, CDR1 is LGHNA and CDR2 YSLEER. Trimming left V 0 bases short and J 0 bases short, with 15 bases between. The CDR3 coding sequence is TGCGCCAGCAGCCAAGATTTTTCCGGGCATCGCTCCTACGAGCAGTACTTC. This encodes CASSQDFSGHRSYEQYF.

The V and J genes are TRBV7-2 and TRBJ1-5, with 9 bases fitting TRBD1. Germline loops: CDR1 SGHTA, CDR2 FQGNSA. This CDR3 has 14 residues. With V trimmed by 2 bases and J by 5 bases, 1 base remained unmatched. The CDR3 reads CASSLWTGDQPQHF. The CDR3 nucleotides read TGTGCCAGCAGCTTATGGACAGGGGATCAGCCCCAGCATTTT.

The genes are TRBV4-1 and TRBJ1-4; 9 positions agree with TRBD1. Germline assignment: CDR1 MGHRA and CDR2 YSYEKL. The CDR3 length is 15 residues. J gave up 6 bases and V 5 bases, and 7 bases lay outside the gene matches. The CDR3 DNA follows: TGCGCCAGCAGCTCACCGGGACAGGGAGATGAAAAACTGTTTTTT. As protein: CASSSPGQGDEKLFF.

As concerns this clone: A junction boundary mismatches the germline segment, possibly from a read error. This chain joins TRBV4-3 and TRBJ2-1; TRBD2 agrees at 10 bases. Looked up from germline, CDR1 is LGHNA and CDR2 is YSLEER. This CDR3 has 17 residues. This CDR3 reads CASSQESALAGDNGQFF. In nucleotides, the CDR3 is TGCGCCAGCAGCCAAGAGAGCGCGCTAGCGGGAGACAATGGGCAGTTCTTC.

This rearrangement joins TRBV29-1 to TRBJ2-7; 7 nucleotides align to TRBD1. Per germline, CDR1 SQVTM and CDR2 ANQGSEA. The CDR3 loop spans 12 amino acids. J was trimmed by 3 bases and V by 8 bases; bases with no gene match: 7. CDR3 protein: CSIKTGSYEQYF. The CDR3 region has the DNA TGCAGCATTAAGACAGGGAGCTACGAGCAGTACTTC.

This chain uses TRBV29-1 with TRBJ2-5; perhaps D is TRBD1 or TRBD2 (6 bases each). Looked up from germline, CDR1 is SQVTM and CDR2 is ANQGSEA. Trimming removed 0 bases from V and 6 bases from J, with 20 bases in between. This CDR3 comprises 16 residues. CDR3 amino acids: CSVEEHGGSALQTQYF. The DNA of the CDR3 is TGCAGCGTTGAAGAACACGGGGGCAGCGCTCTCCAGACCCAGTACTTC. The full variable domain, with the rest looked up from reference TRBV29-1 and TRBJ2-5, is SAVISQKPSRDICQRGTSLTIQCQVDSQVTMMFWYRQQPGQSLTLIATANQGSEATYESGFVIDKFPISRPNLTFSTLTVSNMSPEDSSIYLCSVEEHGGSALQTQYFGPGTRLLVL.

This clone was observed a handful of times. Different DNA sequences within this sample yield the same CDR3. The chain uses TRBV19 and TRBJ2-7; D gene uncertain. In germline, CDR1 is LNHDA, CDR2 SQIVND (reference sequence). Deletions cut 1 base from V and 0 bases from J, with 4 bases between. The CDR3 covers 13 residues. The CDR3 coding sequence is TGTGCCAGTAGTATAGGTATCTCCTACGAGCAGTACTTC. As protein: CASSIGISYEQYF.

The CDR3 DNA follows: TGTGCCAGCAGTGACCCCCCAGATACGCAGTATTTT. The encoded protein is CASSDPPDTQYF. The chain combines TRBV6-1 with TRBJ2-3; no firm D call. The CDR3 consists of 12 residues. Germline V gene data show CDR1 as MNHNS and CDR2 as SASEGT. Trimming removed 3 bases at V and 4 bases at J, with 5 bases between.

The CDR3 bases are TGTGCCAGCAGCTGGGATGCTAGCGGGAGCTACGAGCAGTACTTC. This gives the protein CASSWDASGSYEQYF. The rearrangement uses TRBV5-4 and TRBJ2-7; the match to TRBD2 covers 10 bases. The V gene's germline CDR1 is SGHNT and CDR2 YYREEE (reference sequence). The CDR3 runs 15 residues. Losses at the gene ends were 3 bases for V and 3 bases for J; bases not matched to a gene: 6.

V gene TRBV6-1 combines with J gene TRBJ2-7; the D is unclear. Germline CDR1 and CDR2: MNHNS and SASEGT. There are 14 residues in the CDR3. Deletions cut 3 bases from V and 5 bases from J, with 14 bases between. CDR3 loop: CASSDSRSPHEQYF. CDR3 bases: TGTGCCAGCAGTGATAGCAGGTCCCCCCACGAGCAGTACTTC.

The rearrangement joins TRBV27 to TRBJ2-2; D unresolved. Germline V gene data show CDR1 as MNHEY and CDR2 as SMNVEV (reference sequence). CDR3 length: 13 amino acids. V lost 3 bases and J 6 bases, leaving 8 bases between the germline ends. The DNA of the CDR3 is TGTGCCAGCAGTTTCGGGCAGCCCGGGGAGCTGTTTTTT. Encoded protein: CASSFGQPGELFF.

The chain has TRBV7-9 and TRBJ2-7; D possibly corresponds to TRBD2 (5 bases). Deletions cut 4 bases from V and 4 bases from J, with 17 bases between. There are 15 residues in the CDR3. The germline CDR1 and CDR2 sequences are SEHNR and FQNEAQ (reference sequence). The CDR3 spells CASSSPQRGKYEQYF. DNA of the CDR3: TGTGCCAGCAGCTCCCCCCAACGGGGAAAGTACGAGCAGTACTTC. Combining the CDR3 with reference TRBV7-9 and TRBJ2-7 gives the whole variable domain DTGVSQNPRHKITKRGQNVTFRCDPISEHNRLYWYRQTLGQGPEFLTYFQNEAQLEKSRLLSDRFSAERPKGSFSTLEIQRTEQGDSAMYLCASSSPQRGKYEQYFGPGTRLTVT.

This clone has a single count. This same CDR3 is encoded by further DNA sequences in the sample. This chain joins TRBV27 and TRBJ2-7; D possibly matches TRBD1 or TRBD2 (5 bases each). The CDR3 spans 13 residues. CDR1 and CDR2 from the germline V gene are MNHEY and SMNVEV (reference sequence). Trimming stripped 2 bases from V and 4 bases from J, with 9 bases between. The CDR3 DNA sequence: TGTGCCAGCAGTTTAGGGACCTTTTACGAGCAGTACTTC. Its translation is CASSLGTFYEQYF.

Of note for this clone: Other DNA sequences in this sample translate to the same CDR3. This rearrangement joins TRBV6-5 to TRBJ1-1, with no clear D. Looked up from germline, CDR1 is MNHEY and CDR2 is SVGAGI. Trimming shortened V by 0 bases and J by 7 bases, and 9 bases separated the two germline ends. The CDR3 contains 13 residues. The CDR3 protein is CASSYSIGIEAFF. In nucleotides, the CDR3 is TGTGCCAGCAGTTACTCTATAGGGATTGAAGCTTTCTTT.

The genes are TRBV19 and TRBJ1-2; D not resolved. V lost 3 bases and J lost 4, with 6 bases in between. The CDR3 is 12 amino acids. Germline V gene sequence: CDR1 LNHDA, CDR2 SQIVND (reference sequence). CDR3 in DNA: TGTGCCAGTAGTATCACCGGCTATGGCTACACCTTC. Residues: CASSITGYGYTF.

The chain combines TRBV7-6 with TRBJ1-3; D is possibly TRBD1 (6 bases). The CDR3 totals 19 residues. Trimming removed 5 bases from V and 0 bases from J, with 23 bases in between. The V gene's germline CDR1 is SGHVS and CDR2 FNYEAQ. The CDR3 here is CASSLEDQGPSLSGNTIYF. Here the CDR3 DNA reads TGTGCCAGCAGCCTAGAGGATCAGGGGCCTTCCCTCTCTGGAAACACCATATATTTT.

Details on this clone: The sample holds other DNA sequences that translate to the same CDR3. The chain has TRBV9 and TRBJ2-3; D is undetermined. This CDR3 is built from 11 residues. Trimming left V 4 bases short and J 5 bases short, with 5 bases between. The germline gives CDR1 SGDLS, CDR2 YYNGEE. The CDR3 coding sequence is TGTGCCAGCAGCACGGGAGATACGCAGTATTTT. This translates into CASSTGDTQYF.

The chain joins TRBV4-3 to TRBJ1-1; D not resolved. Germline V gene data show CDR1 as LGHNA and CDR2 as YSLEER. The CDR3 loop spans 18 amino acids. V lost 0 bases and J lost 4, with 21 bases in between. The CDR3: CASSQEYIPASTSTEAFF. DNA of the CDR3: TGCGCCAGCAGCCAAGAATACATCCCCGCGAGTACTAGCACTGAAGCTTTCTTT.

This clone was found once. The sample carries other DNA sequences with the same CDR3. The V gene is TRBV11-2, the J gene TRBJ2-7; no clear D gene. Germline-derived CDR1 and CDR2 are SGHAT and FQNNGV. Deletions cut 2 bases from V and 4 bases from J, with 3 bases between. The CDR3 runs 11 residues. This CDR3 is CASSLYYEQYF. CDR3 DNA: TGTGCCAGCAGCTTATATTACGAGCAGTACTTC. The full variable domain, completed using reference TRBV11-2 and TRBJ2-7, is EAGVAQSPRYKIIEKRQSVAFWCNPISGHATLYWYQQILGQGPKLLIQFQNNGVVDDSQLPKDRFSAERLKGVDSTLKIQPAKLEDSAVYLCASSLYYEQYFGPGTRLTVT.

V is TRBV19 and J is TRBJ1-1; no clear D. The V gene lost 4 bases and the J gene lost 3 bases, with 0 bases spanning the gap. CDR3 length: 10 residues. CDR1 and CDR2 (germline): LNHDA, SQIVND (reference sequence). CDR3 DNA: TGTGCCAGTAGTAACACTGAAGCTTTCTTT. This translates into CASSNTEAFF.

V usage is TRBV28 and J usage is TRBJ2-3; the D gene is possibly TRBD2 (7 bases). Germline assignment: CDR1 MDHEN and CDR2 SYDVKM. This CDR3 has 15 residues. Trimming took 2 bases from V and 4 from J, leaving 13 bases between them. This chain's CDR3 is CASSLGGGAADTQYF. The CDR3 bases are TGTGCCAGCAGTTTAGGAGGGGGGGCTGCAGATACGCAGTATTTT.

This sequence joins TRBV11-2 and TRBJ2-7; possibly TRBD1 for D (6 bases). CDR3 length equals 12 residues. The germline V gene has CDR1 SGHAT and CDR2 FQNNGV. Trimming shortened V by 7 bases and J by 1 base, and 8 bases separated the two germline ends. CDR3 bases: TGTGCCAGCACCGGACAGTCCTACGAGCAGTACTTC. Translating gives CASTGQSYEQYF.

This sequence joins TRBV11-2 and TRBJ1-1, with 9 bases lining up with TRBD1. Per germline, CDR1 SGHAT and CDR2 FQNNGV. With 5 bases clipped from V and 0 bases from J, the junction kept 7 bases outside the gene matches. This CDR3 has 16 amino acids. This chain's CDR3 is CASSLRDRALNTEAFF. CDR3 bases: TGTGCCAGCAGCCTCCGGGACAGGGCTTTGAACACTGAAGCTTTCTTT.

In this sample, this clone turned up once. The chain uses TRBV7-6 and TRBJ1-4; the match to TRBD1 covers 7 bases. Germline V gene sequence: CDR1 SGHVS, CDR2 FNYEAQ. V trimming: 5 bases; J trimming: 4 bases; junction bases outside the gene matches: 10. The CDR3 has 16 residues. The DNA of the CDR3 is TGTGCCAGCAGCCCTTCCCGGGACAGAGATAATGAAAAACTGTTTTTT. Amino acids: CASSPSRDRDNEKLFF.

The gene calls are TRBV4-3 and TRBJ2-1, with 7 bases identical to TRBD1. Germline V CDR1 and CDR2: LGHNA, YSLEER. The ends lost 0 bases at V and 2 bases at J; junction bases unmatched: 7. The CDR3 spans 17 residues. CDR3 amino acids: CASSQDIGTDTYNEQFF. CDR3 DNA sequence: TGCGCCAGCAGCCAAGATATAGGGACAGACACCTACAATGAGCAGTTCTTC.

The V and J genes are TRBV27 and TRBJ2-7; perhaps TRBD2 as D (6 bases). The germline V gene encodes CDR1 MNHEY and CDR2 SMNVEV (reference sequence). The V end was cut by 3 bases, the J end by 2 bases, with 11 bases between. The CDR3 is 14 residues long. DNA of the CDR3: TGTGCCAGCAGTTTGACGGGGGTCGCCTACGAGCAGTACTTC. It is translated as CASSLTGVAYEQYF.

With respect to this clone: Other DNA sequences in this specimen translate into the identical CDR3. This chain joins TRBV27 and TRBJ1-1; no reliable D call. The germline V gene encodes CDR1 MNHEY and CDR2 SMNVEV (reference sequence). The CDR3 spans 13 residues. Trimming left V 3 bases short and J 1 base short, with 6 bases between. Here the CDR3 DNA reads TGTGCCAGCAGTTTGGTAGGGAACACTGAAGCTTTCTTT. Protein: CASSLVGNTEAFF.